These T cell receptor beta chains were read from a single sample in a study of naive and memory T cell subsets. In TCRdb, the 5' RACE reads were re-called with MiXCR into one record per CDR3 protein. Among tens of thousands of distinct CDR3 sequences listed, less than 10% were seen once. The receptors come from a female donor in good health. The CDR3 runs from the conserved cysteine through the conserved F or W.

CDR3 protein	CDR3 length	V gene	J gene
CASSLRTTSTDTQYF	15	TRBV12-3/TRBV12-4	TRBJ2-3
CASSEVPGDGEQYF	14	TRBV6-1	TRBJ2-7
CSALSGSQETQYF	13	TRBV29-1	TRBJ2-5
CSVESSARGGFGAGELFF	18	TRBV29-1	TRBJ2-2
CASTTRRGRETQYF	14	TRBV5-5	TRBJ2-5
CASSNWEREVTDTQYF	16	TRBV6-6	TRBJ2-3
CASSPPALNTEAFF	14	TRBV28	TRBJ1-1
CASSPGTLGEQYF	13	TRBV27	TRBJ2-7
CASSPTGGAAYEQYF	15	TRBV27	TRBJ2-7
CASSSVGPNQGNTIYF	16	TRBV7-9	TRBJ1-3
CASSPYRGRVNTEAFF	16	TRBV11-2	TRBJ1-1
CASSSSDRDNNEKLFF	16	TRBV28	TRBJ1-4
CASSPPSQLNTGELFF	16	TRBV18	TRBJ2-2
CASSLSPPNQPQHF	14	TRBV12-3/TRBV12-4	TRBJ1-5
CSVSGNNEQFF	11	TRBV29-1	TRBJ2-1
CSASGVSGGNQETQYF	16	TRBV20-1	TRBJ2-5
CASSAYGGQVNNEQFF	16	TRBV28	TRBJ2-1
CASSSSLYGYTF	12	TRBV28	TRBJ1-2
CASSQVGGGFTEAFF	15	TRBV14	TRBJ1-1
CASKPGLAGGGHEQFF	16	TRBV6-1	TRBJ2-1
CATSGTGYNQPQHF	14	TRBV15	TRBJ1-5
CASSPTGRVYYEQYF	15	TRBV12-3/TRBV12-4	TRBJ2-7